These 23 T cell receptor beta chains share one sample of origin, sequenced in a study of cytomegalovirus exposure and HLA in healthy donors. Use of 60 Vbeta and 13 Jbeta primers characterized the PCR. The method was immunoSEQ multiplex PCR; TCRdb's version includes in-frame clones alone and lacks a portion of them. This table holds about 260,000 clones, just over 70% found once. Sequences were obtained from PBMCs. The receptors shown here come from a female donor in good health and CMV-seronegative.

Concerning this clone itself: An end of the junction differs from the germline gene, which may be a read error. V gene TRBV7-9 combines with J gene TRBJ2-7; D might be TRBD1 (5 bases). This CDR3 has 15 residues. Germline loops: CDR1 SEHNR, CDR2 FQNEAQ (reference sequence). CDR3 nucleotide sequence: TGTTCCAGCAGCTTAGTCTCTCAGGGATCCTACGAGCAGTACTTC. Translated, it gives CSSSLVSQGSYEQYF. The variable domain in full, with the rest retrieved from reference TRBV7-9 and TRBJ2-7, is DTGVSQNPRHKITKRGQNVTFRCDPISEHNRLYWYRQTLGQGPEFLTYFQNEAQLEKSRLLSDRFSAERPKGSFSTLEIQRTEQGDSAMYLCSSSLVSQGSYEQYFGPGTRLTVT.

The chain couples TRBV6-5 to TRBJ2-7; a possible D gene is TRBD2 (6 bases). CDR1 and CDR2 from the germline V gene are MNHEY and SVGAGI. The CDR3 runs to 12 residues. Trimming removed 7 bases from V and 1 base from J, with 8 bases in between. The CDR3 protein is CASTEGSYEQYF. The CDR3 DNA reads TGTGCCAGCACGGAGGGATCCTACGAGCAGTACTTC.

The chain joins TRBV30 to TRBJ1-6, with D unclear. The germline gives CDR1 GTSNPN, CDR2 SVGIG (reference sequence). The CDR3 extends over 13 amino acids. The V gene lost 1 base and the J gene lost 9 bases, with 10 bases spanning the gap. CDR3 nucleotides: TGTGCCTGGAGTGCGGGAATTAGTTCACCCCTCCACTTT. It yields the protein CAWSAGISSPLHF.

The J gene is TRBJ2-2, the V gene TRBV11-2; 11 positions agree with TRBD1. Trimming removed 1 base from V and 0 bases from J; junction bases left unmatched: 1. The CDR3 has 17 amino acids. Germline V gives CDR1 SGHAT, CDR2 FQNNGV. The CDR3 reads CASSLAGQGANTGELFF. CDR3 DNA sequence: TGTGCCAGCAGCTTAGCGGGACAGGGGGCGAACACCGGGGAGCTGTTTTTT.

The chain couples TRBV5-1 to TRBJ2-2, with D perhaps matching TRBD1 (6 bases). Germline CDR1 is SGHRS and CDR2 is YFSETQ. CDR3 length equals 16 residues. Between the trimmed V and J ends, which lost 4 bases and 5 bases, there was a span of 18 bases. The CDR3 spells CASSGSTGSKTGELFF. CDR3 nucleotides: TGCGCCAGCAGCGGGTCGACAGGCTCTAAGACCGGGGAGCTGTTTTTT. Using reference TRBV5-1 and TRBJ2-2 for the parts outside the CDR3, the full variable domain is KAGVTQTPRYLIKTRGQQVTLSCSPISGHRSVSWYQQTPGQGLQFLFEYFSETQRNKGNFPGRFSGRQFSNSRSEMNVSTLELGDSALYLCASSGSTGSKTGELFFGEGSRLTVL.

The V and J genes are TRBV13 and TRBJ2-2; 7 nucleotides align to TRBD2. CDR3 size: 16 residues. V shed 2 bases, J shed 7 bases, and the junction held 10 bases outside the gene matches. Germline V CDR1 and CDR2: PRHDT, FYEKMQ (reference sequence). The CDR3 nucleotides read TGTGCCAGCAGCTTATCGGGACTAATCACTAACGGGGAGCTGTTTTTT. Translating it yields CASSLSGLITNGELFF.

This sequence joins TRBV9 and TRBJ2-7; weak D call: TRBD1 (6 bases). CDR3 length: 12 residues. CDR1 and CDR2 (germline): SGDLS, YYNGEE. Trimming stripped 4 bases from V and 3 bases from J, with 8 bases between. The CDR3 sequence is CASSPDSYEQYF. The CDR3 DNA follows: TGTGCCAGCAGCCCGGACAGCTACGAGCAGTACTTC.

The chain is built from TRBV6-6 and TRBJ1-5; D is uncertain. The ends were cut back, 8 bases at V and 7 bases at J, with 15 bases in the middle. The germline CDR1 and CDR2 sequences are MNHNY and SVGAGI (reference sequence). The CDR3 is made up of 13 amino acids. The CDR3 sequence: CASLAGNGQPQHF. CDR3 bases: TGTGCCAGCCTGGCGGGGAACGGGCAGCCCCAGCATTTT.

V gene TRBV2 combines with J gene TRBJ2-5, with TRBD2 matching 7 bases. The J call could be wrong; TRBJ2-7 is a better fit for the DNA end. There are 13 residues in the CDR3. Germline V lookup: CDR1 SNHLY, CDR2 FYNNEI. The DNA of the CDR3 is TGTGCCAGCACTTGGACTAGGACCTACGAGCAGTACTTC. This translates into CASTWTRTYEQYF.

V usage is TRBV5-1 and J usage is TRBJ2-7; TRBD2 aligns across 7 bases. Trimming took 4 bases from V and 2 from J; bases not matched to a gene: 6. This CDR3 is 14 amino acids long. Germline V gives CDR1 SGHRS, CDR2 YFSETQ. In DNA, the CDR3 is TGCGCCAGCAGCATTAGCGGGCCTACCTACGAGCAGTACTTC. It yields the protein CASSISGPTYEQYF.

The chain couples TRBV5-1 to TRBJ2-7; D might be TRBD2 (5 bases). Trimming stripped 3 bases from V and 0 bases from J, with 16 bases between. The CDR3 length is 16 residues. Germline V gene lookup returns CDR1 SGHRS and CDR2 YFSETQ. The CDR3 nucleotides read TGCGCCAGCAGCTCGGGGTCATTCGGGGTCTCCTACGAGCAGTACTTC. It translates to CASSSGSFGVSYEQYF.

The V gene is TRBV6-1, the J gene TRBJ1-5, with a possible D match to TRBD1 (5 bases). Germline lookup yields CDR1 MNHNS and CDR2 SASEGT. V dropped 2 bases and J dropped 1 base, with 12 bases sitting between them. The CDR3 runs to 16 residues. The CDR3 is CASSESRGGSNQPQHF. The CDR3 DNA is TGTGCCAGCAGTGAATCGAGGGGAGGGAGCAATCAGCCCCAGCATTTT.

The chain carries TRBV5-6 and TRBJ2-5, with D unclear. Trimming took off 1 base at V and 2 bases at J, with 9 bases between the two ends. This CDR3 has 14 residues. Germline-derived CDR1 and CDR2 are SGHDT and YYEEEE. In nucleotides, the CDR3 is TGTGCCAGCAGCTTGAGTACAAGACAAGAGACCCAGTACTTC. It translates to CASSLSTRQETQYF.

DNA of the CDR3: TGTGCCAGCCGAAGCGGAAGGGACTATGGCTACACCTTC. Translation gives CASRSGRDYGYTF. The chain couples TRBV27 to TRBJ1-2; D is uncertain. Per germline, CDR1 MNHEY and CDR2 SMNVEV (reference sequence). The CDR3 consists of 13 residues. The germline V and J ends were trimmed by 8 bases and 3 bases, with 13 bases remaining between them.

J is TRBJ2-3 and V is TRBV25-1, with a tentative D call TRBD2 (6 bases). Germline V lookup: CDR1 MGHDK, CDR2 SYGVNS. This CDR3 has 12 residues. The V end was cut by 5 bases, the J end by 8 bases, with 11 bases between. The CDR3 sequence is CASSPRRGTQYF. DNA for the CDR3: TGTGCCAGCAGTCCCCGGCGGGGTACGCAGTATTTT.

The V gene is TRBV5-1, the J gene TRBJ1-1; the D gene is possibly TRBD1 (6 bases). The CDR3 sequence is 15 residues long. V was trimmed by 0 bases and J by 0 bases, leaving 9 bases between them. The germline V gene encodes CDR1 SGHRS and CDR2 YFSETQ. For the CDR3, the DNA is TGCGCCAGCAGCTTGGCTGGGGGCCTGAACACTGAAGCTTTCTTT. It codes for CASSLAGGLNTEAFF. Looking up the rest from reference TRBV5-1 and TRBJ1-1 gives the full variable domain: KAGVTQTPRYLIKTRGQQVTLSCSPISGHRSVSWYQQTPGQGLQFLFEYFSETQRNKGNFPGRFSGRQFSNSRSEMNVSTLELGDSALYLCASSLAGGLNTEAFFGQGTRLTVV.

The rearrangement uses TRBV5-1 and TRBJ1-6, with TRBD1 as a possible D gene (5 bases). Germline values: CDR1 SGHRS, CDR2 YFSETQ. V dropped 0 bases and J dropped 7 bases, with 8 bases sitting between them. The CDR3 consists of 14 residues. CDR3 region: CASSLDPGNSPLHF. DNA of the CDR3: TGCGCCAGCAGCTTGGACCCAGGGAATTCACCCCTCCACTTT.

V usage is TRBV28 and J usage is TRBJ1-2; TRBD1 aligns across 8 bases. This CDR3 contains 15 residues. Unmatched junction bases numbered 11, after V lost 3 bases and J lost 8 bases. CDR1 is MDHEN, CDR2 SYDVKM, per germline. The CDR3 loop reads CASSFMSQGAGGYTF. CDR3 DNA: TGTGCCAGCAGTTTCATGTCGCAGGGGGCGGGGGGCTACACCTTC.

This rearrangement joins TRBV2 to TRBJ2-7, with D maybe TRBD1 (7 bases). CDR3 length: 14 amino acids. V gave up 4 bases and J gave up 2 bases, with 12 bases separating them. Germline lookup yields CDR1 SNHLY and CDR2 FYNNEI. The CDR3 is CASSGGTEPYEQYF. CDR3 nucleotide sequence: TGTGCCAGCAGTGGCGGGACAGAGCCCTACGAGCAGTACTTC.

The chain recombines TRBV9 with TRBJ1-5; 8 positions match TRBD1. Germline CDR1 SGDLS, CDR2 YYNGEE. The CDR3 length is 13 residues. With 5 bases clipped from V and 6 bases from J, the junction kept 4 bases outside the gene matches. CDR3 loop: CASSPGTGQPQHF. The CDR3 DNA follows: TGTGCCAGCAGTCCCGGGACAGGTCAGCCCCAGCATTTT. The full variable domain, in which reference TRBV9 and TRBJ1-5 provide the parts outside the CDR3, is DSGVTQTPKHLITATGQRVTLRCSPRSGDLSVYWYQQSLDQGLQFLIQYYNGEERAKGNILERFSAQQFPDLHSELNLSSLELGDSALYFCASSPGTGQPQHFGDGTRLSIL.

The DNA of the CDR3 is TGTGCCAGCACCAAGGGCGGCAGGGCTAACACCGGGGAGCTGTTTTTT. Its protein is CASTKGGRANTGELFF. The chain has TRBV7-2 and TRBJ2-2, with TRBD1 as a possible D gene (5 bases). The CDR3 is made up of 16 amino acids. The germline V gene encodes CDR1 SGHTA and CDR2 FQGNSA. V dropped 7 bases and J dropped 2 bases, with 17 bases sitting between them.

The chain employs TRBV7-8 and TRBJ2-1; TRBD2 matches 9 bases. Germline CDR1 reads SGHVS; CDR2 reads FQNEAQ. CDR3 length: 21 amino acids. With 0 bases clipped from V and 2 bases from J, the junction kept 17 bases outside the gene matches. The CDR3 here is CASSLALSWVSGSRAYNEQFF. In DNA, the CDR3 is TGTGCCAGCAGCTTAGCGCTAAGCTGGGTTAGCGGGAGCCGTGCCTACAATGAGCAGTTCTTC.

This clone came up a few times. This chain connects TRBV2 to TRBJ2-7; 9 nucleotides match TRBD2. Unmatched junction bases numbered 14, after V lost 6 bases and J lost 2 bases. The germline V gene has CDR1 SNHLY and CDR2 FYNNEI. The CDR3 covers 17 residues. The CDR3 DNA sequence: TGTGCCAGCAGGACGGGGGGAGGAGCGGGAGGTACCTACGAGCAGTACTTC. This sequence encodes CASRTGGGAGGTYEQYF. The entire variable domain, with the rest obtained from reference TRBV2 and TRBJ2-7, is as follows: EPEVTQTPSHQVTQMGQEVILRCVPISNHLYFYWYRQILGQKVEFLVSFYNNEISEKSEIFDDQFSVERPDGSNFTLKIRSTKLEDSAMYFCASRTGGGAGGTYEQYFGPGTRLTVT.